The 31 T cell receptor beta chains presented below share a single source sample, sequenced in a study of cytomegalovirus exposure and HLA in healthy donors. 13 Jbeta primers and 60 Vbeta primers were used for the PCR. The method was immunoSEQ multiplex PCR; TCRdb's version includes in-frame clones alone and lacks a portion of them. The repertoire includes about 300,000 clones, roughly 85% of them detected once, and around 4.2% sits in the top ten. The sample was PBMCs. The receptors come from a man aged 35-49 years in good health and CMV-seropositive.

The chain employs TRBV27 and TRBJ2-5, with TRBD2 as a possible D gene (5 bases). This CDR3 region has 12 residues. Germline V gene lookup returns CDR1 MNHEY and CDR2 SMNVEV (reference sequence). Trimming took 5 bases from V and 6 from J, leaving 10 bases between them. CDR3 in amino acids: CASSDYRKTQYF. In nucleotides, the CDR3 is TGTGCCAGCAGTGACTACAGAAAGACCCAGTACTTC.

The chain couples TRBV5-1 to TRBJ2-1; 11 bases map to TRBD2. V shed 3 bases, J shed 4 bases, and the junction held 6 bases outside the gene matches. The germline CDR1 and CDR2 sequences are SGHRS and YFSETQ. The CDR3 covers 16 residues. CDR3 protein: CASSSLTSGRYNEQFF. The CDR3 nucleotides read TGCGCCAGCAGCTCCCTAACTAGCGGGAGATACAATGAGCAGTTCTTC. The whole variable domain, filled in from reference TRBV5-1 and TRBJ2-1, reads KAGVTQTPRYLIKTRGQQVTLSCSPISGHRSVSWYQQTPGQGLQFLFEYFSETQRNKGNFPGRFSGRQFSNSRSEMNVSTLELGDSALYLCASSSLTSGRYNEQFFGPGTRLTVL.

The V call is TRBV10-3, the J call TRBJ1-3; weak D call: TRBD1 (5 bases). Trimming removed 2 bases from V and 0 bases from J, with 11 bases in between. CDR1 and CDR2 (germline): ENHRY, SYGVKD. This CDR3 is built from 16 residues. CDR3 loop: CAISETPGFSGNTIYF. CDR3 coding DNA: TGTGCCATCAGTGAGACCCCAGGGTTCTCTGGAAACACCATATATTTT.

The V gene is TRBV28, the J gene TRBJ1-1, with 9 bases aligning to TRBD1. Germline assignment: CDR1 MDHEN and CDR2 SYDVKM. This CDR3 spans 15 amino acids. V was pared by 1 base and J by 5 bases, with 5 bases of the junction left unmatched. The CDR3 DNA follows: TGTGCCAGCAGTTTATACGGGACAGGGCAAACTGAAGCTTTCTTT. This sequence encodes CASSLYGTGQTEAFF.

The chain employs TRBV6-1 and TRBJ1-5; TRBD1 matches at 11 bases. CDR3 length equals 15 residues. V trimming: 6 bases; J trimming: 7 bases; junction bases outside the gene matches: 8. The germline V gene has CDR1 MNHNS and CDR2 SASEGT. The CDR3 protein is CASRLSGQGGQPQHF. The CDR3 DNA is TGTGCCAGCAGACTCTCGGGACAGGGGGGACAGCCCCAGCATTTT.

The rearrangement joins TRBV29-1 to TRBJ2-7; no definite D call. The CDR3 length is 14 residues. CDR1 and CDR2 from the germline V gene are SQVTM and ANQGSEA. Trimming took off 5 bases at V and 3 bases at J, with 17 bases between the two ends. The CDR3 protein is CSVSFPERIYEQYF. In DNA, the CDR3 is TGCAGCGTTTCATTCCCAGAAAGAATCTACGAGCAGTACTTC.

The chain carries TRBV11-1 and TRBJ2-1, with D possibly TRBD1 on 5 matching bases. The CDR3 is made up of 16 amino acids. V lost 4 bases to trimming and J lost 1 base, with 14 bases between them. Germline V lookup: CDR1 SGHAT, CDR2 FQDESV (reference sequence). The CDR3 loop reads CASSSRGALSYNEQFF. As DNA, the CDR3 is TGTGCCAGCAGCTCCCGTGGGGCCTTGTCCTACAATGAGCAGTTCTTC.

The chain links TRBV14 to TRBJ1-2; D gene unclear. The CDR3 length is 13 residues. Germline assignment: CDR1 SGHDN and CDR2 FVKESK. V dropped 1 base and J dropped 7 bases, with 10 bases sitting between them. The CDR3 region is CASSQVLAGGYTF. The CDR3 DNA sequence: TGTGCCAGCAGCCAAGTATTAGCTGGTGGCTACACCTTC.

In regard to this clone: The same CDR3 can be traced to other DNA sequences in this sample. This chain uses TRBV7-9 with TRBJ1-2; TRBD1 matches at 8 bases. CDR1 is SEHNR and CDR2 is FQNEAQ in the germline V gene (reference sequence). The CDR3 consists of 14 residues. V shed 3 bases and J 2 bases; nucleotides not matched to a gene: 2. Here the CDR3 reads CASSLGTGNYGYTF. The CDR3 coding sequence is TGTGCCAGCAGCTTGGGGACAGGAAACTATGGCTACACCTTC.

This clone was picked up one time. The rearrangement uses TRBV19 and TRBJ2-5; the D gene is possibly TRBD1 (5 bases). The CDR3 is 14 residues long. Germline lookup yields CDR1 LNHDA and CDR2 SQIVND (reference sequence). V dropped 3 bases and J dropped 1 base, with 9 bases sitting between them. Here the CDR3 reads CASSMGQSQETQYF. The DNA for the CDR3 is TGTGCCAGTAGTATGGGGCAGTCCCAAGAGACCCAGTACTTC.

The J gene is TRBJ1-5, the V gene TRBV28; a weak D match, TRBD1 (5 bases). The CDR3 is 15 amino acids. In germline, CDR1 is MDHEN, CDR2 SYDVKM. Deletions cut 2 bases from V and 6 bases from J, with 14 bases between. The CDR3 region is CASSLRAGGRQPQHF. The CDR3 nucleotides read TGTGCCAGCAGTTTAAGGGCGGGGGGTCGTCAGCCCCAGCATTTT.

This clone was seen a single time. The chain uses TRBV30 and TRBJ2-5; 12 bases are shared with TRBD2. CDR3 length: 19 residues. Per the germline V gene, CDR1 is GTSNPN and CDR2 is SVGIG (reference sequence). The V segment lost 0 bases and the J segment 5 bases; nucleotides outside the gene matches: 16. The CDR3 protein is CAWSVGGTSGRPRGETQYF. The DNA for the CDR3 is TGTGCCTGGAGTGTAGGAGGAACTAGCGGGAGGCCCAGGGGGGAGACCCAGTACTTC.

The V and J genes are TRBV6-6 and TRBJ2-5, with D possibly being TRBD1 (5 bases). The J call may be in error: the DNA end matches TRBJ2-7 better. The CDR3 is 12 residues long. Germline values: CDR1 MNHNY, CDR2 SVGAGI (reference sequence). CDR3 sequence: CASTRGVYEQYF. Here the CDR3 DNA reads TGTGCCAGCACTAGGGGTGTCTACGAGCAGTACTTC.

The V call is TRBV6-1, the J call TRBJ2-7; a weak D match, TRBD2 (6 bases). CDR3 length equals 15 residues. V gave up 5 bases and J gave up 4 bases, with 18 bases separating them. The V gene's germline CDR1 is MNHNS and CDR2 SASEGT. The chain's CDR3 is CASSPEPGLRYEQYF. Here the CDR3 DNA reads TGTGCCAGCAGTCCGGAGCCGGGACTTAGATACGAGCAGTACTTC.

This chain links TRBV7-3 with TRBJ2-3, with 7 bases identical to TRBD2. The germline CDR1 and CDR2 sequences are SGHTA and FQGTGA. V shed 4 bases, J shed 0 bases, and the junction held 13 bases outside the gene matches. The CDR3 has 18 residues. The CDR3, as DNA: TGTGCCAGCAGCTCCCGGGGAAGGCTAGCGGCTAGCACAGATACGCAGTATTTT. The encoded protein is CASSSRGRLAASTDTQYF.

The sample holds one count of this clone. The genes are TRBV6-5 and TRBJ2-7; the match to TRBD1 covers 8 bases. The CDR3 is 12 amino acids. Unmatched junction bases numbered 3, after V lost 5 bases and J lost 6 bases. From germline, CDR1 is MNHEY and CDR2 SVGAGI. The CDR3 DNA reads TGTGCCAGCAGTATCAGGGGGCGCGAGCAGTACTTC. This codes for CASSIRGREQYF.

This chain links TRBV14 with TRBJ2-1; 11 bases are a match to TRBD2. In germline, CDR1 is SGHDN, CDR2 FVKESK. The CDR3 length is 16 residues. J was trimmed by 8 bases and V by 0 bases; bases with no gene match: 6. CDR3 sequence (DNA): TGTGCCAGCAGCCAAGACATAGCGGGAGGGCCCGATGAGCAGTTCTTC. As protein: CASSQDIAGGPDEQFF. Full variable domain (missing parts from reference TRBV14 and TRBJ2-1): EAGVTQFPSHSVIEKGQTVTLRCDPISGHDNLYWYRRVMGKEIKFLLHFVKESKQDESGMPNNRFLAERTGGTYSTLKVQPAELEDSGVYFCASSQDIAGGPDEQFFGPGTRLTVL.

The chain has TRBV29-1 and TRBJ2-1; 10 nucleotides line up with TRBD2. The length of the CDR3 is 19 residues. Germline assignment: CDR1 SQVTM and CDR2 ANQGSEA. V lost 3 bases, J lost 0 bases, and 14 bases stayed unmatched. CDR3 loop: CSVEIRVAGGPSSYNEQFF. CDR3 DNA: TGCAGCGTTGAGATCAGGGTAGCGGGAGGCCCGAGCTCCTACAATGAGCAGTTCTTC.

V usage is TRBV4-3 and J usage is TRBJ2-1, with TRBD1 matching 8 bases. Germline-derived CDR1 and CDR2 are LGHNA and YSLEER. CDR3 length equals 15 residues. After removal of 1 base from V and 4 bases from J, the junction contained 3 bases not matched to a gene. The CDR3: CASSQGTGPYNEQFF. The CDR3 region has the DNA TGCGCCAGCAGCCAAGGGACAGGGCCTTACAATGAGCAGTTCTTC.

The V call is TRBV10-2, the J call TRBJ1-2, with a tentative D call TRBD1 (5 bases). Germline lookup yields CDR1 WSHSY and CDR2 SAAADI. This CDR3 has 14 amino acids. Trimming removed 6 bases at V and 4 bases at J, with 15 bases between. CDR3: CASREKGVSYGYTF. The DNA for the CDR3 is TGCGCCAGCAGGGAAAAAGGGGTGAGCTATGGCTACACCTTC.

The gene calls are TRBV7-9 and TRBJ2-7; D uncertain. The CDR3 consists of 14 residues. The germline CDR1 and CDR2 sequences are SEHNR and FQNEAQ (reference sequence). The ends were cut back, 1 base at V and 0 bases at J, with 7 bases in the middle. CDR3 region: CASSLDHSSYEQYF. Written as DNA, the CDR3 is TGTGCCAGCAGCTTAGACCACAGCTCCTACGAGCAGTACTTC. The whole variable domain, remainder taken from reference TRBV7-9 and TRBJ2-7, is DTGVSQNPRHKITKRGQNVTFRCDPISEHNRLYWYRQTLGQGPEFLTYFQNEAQLEKSRLLSDRFSAERPKGSFSTLEIQRTEQGDSAMYLCASSLDHSSYEQYFGPGTRLTVT.

The CDR3 DNA sequence: TGTGCCAGCAGTAAGGGACAGGTCTATGGCTACACCTTC. Translated: CASSKGQVYGYTF. This chain joins TRBV28 and TRBJ1-2; TRBD1 matches 8 bases. V dropped 5 bases and J dropped 4; count of bases not matched to a gene: 3. The V gene's germline CDR1 is MDHEN and CDR2 SYDVKM. This CDR3 contains 13 residues.

The rearrangement uses TRBV5-4 and TRBJ1-2, with D hard to call. Germline V CDR1 and CDR2: SGHNT, YYREEE (reference sequence). With 4 bases removed from V and 0 bases from J, the gap between germline ends came to 10 bases. The CDR3 extends over 14 amino acids. CDR3 sequence (DNA): TGTGCCAGCAGCCGCATGGGAGCTAACTATGGCTACACCTTC. It encodes CASSRMGANYGYTF.

The V call is TRBV4-1, the J call TRBJ2-7, with 7 nucleotides matching TRBD2. J was trimmed by 4 bases and V by 2 bases; bases with no gene match: 11. The CDR3 length is 16 residues. Germline CDR1 reads MGHRA; CDR2 reads YSYEKL. CDR3: CASSQYGGEALYEQYF. For the CDR3, the DNA is TGCGCCAGCAGCCAATATGGGGGGGAGGCCCTTTACGAGCAGTACTTC.

This chain uses TRBV2 with TRBJ2-3, with D possibly TRBD2 on 6 matching bases. Trimming removed 4 bases from V and 6 bases from J, with 17 bases in between. CDR3 size: 15 residues. CDR1 and CDR2 from the germline V gene are SNHLY and FYNNEI. This CDR3 is CASSVEPRGTDTQYF. The CDR3, as DNA: TGTGCCAGCAGTGTAGAACCCCGGGGGACGGATACGCAGTATTTT.

V gene TRBV4-1 combines with J gene TRBJ2-7; no clear D. Trimming took 0 bases from V and 4 from J, leaving 10 bases between them. The CDR3 runs to 14 residues. The germline V gene encodes CDR1 MGHRA and CDR2 YSYEKL. The CDR3 loop reads CASSQDHEAYEQYF. DNA of the CDR3: TGCGCCAGCAGCCAAGATCATGAGGCGTACGAGCAGTACTTC.

This chain joins TRBV4-3 and TRBJ2-3, with D perhaps matching TRBD1 (5 bases). CDR1 LGHNA and CDR2 YSLEER come from the germline V gene. Trimming removed 2 bases at V and 0 bases at J, with 6 bases between. CDR3 length equals 14 residues. The CDR3 DNA reads TGCGCCAGCAGCCAAACAGGTAGCACAGATACGCAGTATTTT. It is translated as CASSQTGSTDTQYF.

The chain joins TRBV5-6 to TRBJ2-5, with 10 bases that match TRBD2. The J call may be wrong; the DNA end is better matched by TRBJ2-7. CDR1 SGHDT and CDR2 YYEEEE come from the germline V gene. The CDR3 is 14 amino acids. The CDR3 sequence is CASSLRTSGSEQYF. DNA for the CDR3: TGTGCCAGCAGCTTAAGGACTAGCGGCTCCGAGCAGTACTTC.

The rearrangement links TRBV5-1 to TRBJ1-1; perhaps TRBD1 as D (6 bases). The CDR3 extends over 15 amino acids. The germline V and J ends were trimmed by 5 bases and 5 bases, with 19 bases remaining between them. The germline CDR1 and CDR2 sequences are SGHRS and YFSETQ. CDR3 nucleotide sequence: TGCGCCAGCAGAGGGGGAGGGGGAGGGGGAACTGAAGCTTTCTTT. Its translation: CASRGGGGGGTEAFF.

There are a few counts of this clone. The chain links TRBV11-2 to TRBJ2-7, with 12 nucleotides matching TRBD2. The germline V gene encodes CDR1 SGHAT and CDR2 FQNNGV. V was pared by 6 bases and J by 3 bases, with 6 bases of the junction left unmatched. The CDR3 runs 15 residues. CDR3 sequence reads: CASRPTSGRLYEQYF. CDR3 bases: TGTGCCAGCAGGCCTACTAGCGGGAGGCTCTACGAGCAGTACTTC. The complete variable domain, with remaining parts taken from reference TRBV11-2 and TRBJ2-7, reads EAGVAQSPRYKIIEKRQSVAFWCNPISGHATLYWYQQILGQGPKLLIQFQNNGVVDDSQLPKDRFSAERLKGVDSTLKIQPAKLEDSAVYLCASRPTSGRLYEQYFGPGTRLTVT.

This sequence joins TRBV19 and TRBJ2-7, with 7 bases matching TRBD1. Losses at the gene ends were 1 base for V and 3 bases for J; bases not matched to a gene: 6. CDR3 length equals 15 residues. Germline V CDR1 and CDR2: LNHDA, SQIVND (reference sequence). This CDR3 is CASSIGGTVYYEQYF. The DNA of the CDR3 is TGTGCCAGTAGTATAGGTGGGACAGTGTACTACGAGCAGTACTTC. The full variable domain, completed using reference TRBV19 and TRBJ2-7, is DGGITQSPKYLFRKEGQNVTLSCEQNLNHDAMYWYRQDPGQGLRLIYYSQIVNDFQKGDIAEGYSVSREKKESFPLTVTSAQKNPTAFYLCASSIGGTVYYEQYFGPGTRLTVT.